The clone carrying this TCR beta chain showed up just once. The antigen is not known. The CDR3 is made up of 14 amino acids. Germline V gives CDR1 SEHNR, CDR2 FQNEAQ (reference sequence). Deletions cut 4 bases from V and 4 bases from J, with 13 bases between. For every donor, a draw yielded about 10 milliliters of peripheral blood. Per sample, a minimum of 7 million PBMCs were isolated. The extraction recovered at least 5.5 micrograms of total RNA per sample. The data were taken from a study of blood T cells in healthy people across ages. A second PCR of about 7 to 11 cycles used a sample-barcoded 5' primer and a J-beta primer mix. TCRdb fed the 5' RACE reads into MiXCR, producing one record per CDR3 protein. The profile shows 1.5 million to 2 million distinct CDR3 sequences, roughly two fifths of them singletons. Points from the study as a whole: TCR beta diversity was tightly associated with the proportion of naive T cells.

The receptor comes from a human donor in good health. The sequencing input was blood. The genes are TRBV7-9 and TRBJ1-1; D remains ambiguous. For the CDR3, the DNA is TGTGCCAGCAGCTCCGACATCACGGGCACTGAAGCTTTCTTT. Amino acid sequence: CASSSDITGTEAFF.